This T cell receptor (beta chain) was sequenced during a study of blood T cell repertoires in COVID-19. Background on the study: Both acute and convalescent COVID-19 samples were obtained from the United States, Italy and Spain. Nucleic acid was either cDNA or gDNA, and it came from T cells, B-cell-depleted T cells, or PBMCs.

Clones were read by immunoSEQ multiplex PCR, and TCRdb kept only the in-frame ones, dropping some. This sample has around 87,000 clones; about 76% occur once, and the top ten carry 9.8%. V was shortened by 2 bases and J by 2 bases, with 8 bases between the two germline ends. The CDR3 is 14 amino acids. Looked up from germline, CDR1 is SGHTA and CDR2 is FQGNSA. Sequenced material: peripheral blood. This sequence joins TRBV7-2 and TRBJ2-3; no firm D call. The TCR was taken from a woman over 75 with acute or convalescent COVID-19. The CDR3 nucleotides are TGTGCCAGCAGCTTAACCTATGACACAGATACGCAGTATTTT. Translation: CASSLTYDTDTQYF.